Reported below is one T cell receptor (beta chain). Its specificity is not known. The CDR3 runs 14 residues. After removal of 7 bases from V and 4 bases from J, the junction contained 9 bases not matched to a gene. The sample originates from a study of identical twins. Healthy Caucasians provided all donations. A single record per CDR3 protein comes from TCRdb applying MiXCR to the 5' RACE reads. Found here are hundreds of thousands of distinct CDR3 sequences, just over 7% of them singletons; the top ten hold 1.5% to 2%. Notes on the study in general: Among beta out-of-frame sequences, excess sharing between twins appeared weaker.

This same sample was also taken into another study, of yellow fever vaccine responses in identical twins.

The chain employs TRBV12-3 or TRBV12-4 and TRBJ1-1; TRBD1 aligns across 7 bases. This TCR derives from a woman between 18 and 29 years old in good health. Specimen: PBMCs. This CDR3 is CASKGQGDSTEAFF. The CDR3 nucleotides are TGTGCCAGCAAAGGCCAGGGGGATTCCACTGAAGCTTTCTTT.